Given below is one T cell receptor beta chain in context. What it binds is unknown. A second PCR of roughly 6 to 12 cycles used a sample-barcoded 5' primer and a J-beta primer mix. Every single cDNA molecule received a tag from a template-switch adaptor with 12 random nucleotides. In TCRdb, the 5' RACE reads were re-called with MiXCR into one record per CDR3 protein. The sample records about 680,000 distinct CDR3 sequences, roughly 50% being singletons. Healthy Caucasians from Russia aged about 6 to 95 served as donors. Total RNA extraction produced at least 5.5 micrograms (per sample) for the study. The data derive from a study of blood T cells in healthy people across ages. Whole-study findings and limits: In long-lived donors, naive CD4+ cell counts and diversity exceeded those of aged donors.

Germline CDR1 MGHDK, CDR2 SYGVNS. There are 16 residues in the CDR3. Germline trimming cut 3 bases from V and 1 base from J; bases unmatched to any gene: 2. The receptor comes from a woman aged 55 to 70 in good health. The chain uses TRBV25-1 and TRBJ2-6; 8 bases agree with TRBD1. Sequences were obtained from blood. The CDR3 sequence is CASSEWTGSGANVLTF. For the CDR3, the DNA is TGTGCCAGCAGTGAGTGGACAGGGTCTGGGGCCAACGTCCTGACTTTC. Full variable domain (rest looked up from reference TRBV25-1 and TRBJ2-6): EADIYQTPRYLVIGTGKKITLECSQTMGHDKMYWYQQDPGMELHLIHYSYGVNSTEKGDLSSESTVSRIRTEHFPLTLESARPSHTSQYLCASSEWTGSGANVLTFGAGSRLTVL.